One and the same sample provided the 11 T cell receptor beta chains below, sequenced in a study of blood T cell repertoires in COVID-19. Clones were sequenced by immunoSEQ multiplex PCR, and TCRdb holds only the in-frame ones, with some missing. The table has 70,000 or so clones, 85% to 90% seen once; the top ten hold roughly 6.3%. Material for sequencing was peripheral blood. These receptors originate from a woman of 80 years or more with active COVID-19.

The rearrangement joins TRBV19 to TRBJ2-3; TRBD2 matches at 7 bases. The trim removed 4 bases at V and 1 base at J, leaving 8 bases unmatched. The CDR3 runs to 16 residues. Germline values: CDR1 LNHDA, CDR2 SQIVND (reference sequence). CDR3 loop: CASSTSSGGGTDTQYF. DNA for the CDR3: TGTGCCAGTAGTACCTCTTCGGGAGGTGGCACAGATACGCAGTATTTT. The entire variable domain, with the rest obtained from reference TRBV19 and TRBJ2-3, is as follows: DGGITQSPKYLFRKEGQNVTLSCEQNLNHDAMYWYRQDPGQGLRLIYYSQIVNDFQKGDIAEGYSVSREKKESFPLTVTSAQKNPTAFYLCASSTSSGGGTDTQYFGPGTRLTVL.

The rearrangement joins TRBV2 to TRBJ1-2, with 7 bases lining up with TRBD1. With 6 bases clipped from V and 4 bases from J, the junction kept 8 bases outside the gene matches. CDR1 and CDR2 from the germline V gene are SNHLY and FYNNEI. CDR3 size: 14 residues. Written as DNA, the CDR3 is TGTGCCAGCAGCCGGACAGGTACCAGCTATGGCTACACCTTC. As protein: CASSRTGTSYGYTF.

The CDR3 protein is CASSKEAPTSGSQYF. CDR3 nucleotide sequence: TGTGCCAGCAGCAAAGAGGCTCCGACTAGCGGGAGTCAGTACTTC. The chain joins TRBV21-1 to TRBJ2-5; TRBD2 is the table's D call, not checked against the DNA. TRBV21-1 has pseudogene status. This CDR3 comprises 15 residues.

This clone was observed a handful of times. CDR3 sequence reads: CASSPPSLGSGSTF. CDR3 DNA sequence: TGTGCCAGCTCACCACCATCTCTGGGCAGTGGTTCCACCTTC. The gene calls are TRBV18 and TRBJ1-2; D is undetermined. Between the trimmed V and J ends, which lost 0 bases and 13 bases, there was a span of 18 bases. Germline CDR1 reads KGHSH; CDR2 reads LQKENI. The CDR3 is made up of 14 amino acids. Combining the CDR3 with reference TRBV18 and TRBJ1-2 gives the whole variable domain NAGVMQNPRHLVRRRGQEARLRCSPMKGHSHVYWYRQLPEEGLKFMVYLQKENIIDESGMPKERFSAEFPKEGPSILRIQQVVRGDSAAYFCASSPPSLGSGSTFGSGTRLTVV.

The CDR3 reads CASSPGARSSYEQYF. As DNA, the CDR3 is TGTGCCAGCAGCCCTGGGGCCAGGAGCTCCTACGAGCAGTACTTC. J is TRBJ2-7 and V is TRBV7-3, with D perhaps matching TRBD1 (5 bases). The V end lost 5 bases, the J end lost 0 bases, and 14 bases lay between the germline ends. The CDR3 is 15 residues long. Germline assignment: CDR1 SGHTA and CDR2 FQGTGA.

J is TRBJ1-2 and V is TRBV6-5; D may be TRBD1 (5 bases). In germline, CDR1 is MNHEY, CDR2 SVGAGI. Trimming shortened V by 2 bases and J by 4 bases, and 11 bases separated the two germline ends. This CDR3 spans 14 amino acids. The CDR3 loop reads CASSYRGRGYGYTF. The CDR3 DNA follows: TGTGCCAGCAGTTACAGGGGAAGGGGCTATGGCTACACCTTC.

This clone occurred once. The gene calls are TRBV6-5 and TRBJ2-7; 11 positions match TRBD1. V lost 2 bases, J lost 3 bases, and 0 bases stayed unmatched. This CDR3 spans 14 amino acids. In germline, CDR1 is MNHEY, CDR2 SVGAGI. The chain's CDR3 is CASSYGTGGYEQYF. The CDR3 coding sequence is TGTGCCAGCAGTTACGGGACAGGGGGCTACGAGCAGTACTTC.

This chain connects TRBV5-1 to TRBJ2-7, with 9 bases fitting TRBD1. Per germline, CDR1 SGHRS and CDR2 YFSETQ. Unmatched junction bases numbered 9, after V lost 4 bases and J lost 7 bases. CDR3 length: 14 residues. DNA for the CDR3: TGCGCCAGCAGCCCGGACGGGACAGGGTATGAGCAGTACTTC. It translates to CASSPDGTGYEQYF.

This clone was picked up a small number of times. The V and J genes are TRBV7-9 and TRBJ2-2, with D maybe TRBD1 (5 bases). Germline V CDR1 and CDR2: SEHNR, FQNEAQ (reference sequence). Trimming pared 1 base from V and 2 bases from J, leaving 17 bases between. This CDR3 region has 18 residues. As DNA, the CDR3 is TGTGCCAGCAGCTTAGGGGGCAGGGCACGAGTTAACACCGGGGAGCTGTTTTTT. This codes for CASSLGGRARVNTGELFF.

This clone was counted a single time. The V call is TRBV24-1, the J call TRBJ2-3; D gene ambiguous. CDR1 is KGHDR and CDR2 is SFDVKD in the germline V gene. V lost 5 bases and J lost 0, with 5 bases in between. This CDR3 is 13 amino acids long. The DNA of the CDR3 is TGTGCCACCAGTGGAGCTAGCACAGATACGCAGTATTTT. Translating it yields CATSGASTDTQYF.

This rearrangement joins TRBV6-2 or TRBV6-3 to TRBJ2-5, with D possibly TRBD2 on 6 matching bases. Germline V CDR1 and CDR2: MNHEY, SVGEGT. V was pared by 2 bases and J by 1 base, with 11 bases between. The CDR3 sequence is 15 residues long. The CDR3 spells CASSYPGTGQETQYF. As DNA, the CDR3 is TGTGCCAGCAGTTACCCTGGGACTGGCCAAGAGACCCAGTACTTC.